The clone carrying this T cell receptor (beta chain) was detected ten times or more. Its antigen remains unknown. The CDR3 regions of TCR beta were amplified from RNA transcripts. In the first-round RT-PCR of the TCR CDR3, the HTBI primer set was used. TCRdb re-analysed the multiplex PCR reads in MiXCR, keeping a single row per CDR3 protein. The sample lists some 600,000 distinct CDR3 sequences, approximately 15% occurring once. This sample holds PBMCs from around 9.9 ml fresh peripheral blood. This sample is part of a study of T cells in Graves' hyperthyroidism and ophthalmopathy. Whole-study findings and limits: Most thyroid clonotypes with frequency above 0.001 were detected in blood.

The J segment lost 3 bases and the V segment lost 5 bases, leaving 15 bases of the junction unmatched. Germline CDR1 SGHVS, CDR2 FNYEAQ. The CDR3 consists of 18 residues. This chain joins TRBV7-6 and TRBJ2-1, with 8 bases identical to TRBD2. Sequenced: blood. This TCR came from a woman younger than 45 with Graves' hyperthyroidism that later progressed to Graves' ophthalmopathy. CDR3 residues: CASSPLSGSTPFYNEQFF. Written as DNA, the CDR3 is TGTGCCAGCAGCCCCCTGAGCGGGAGTACCCCTTTCTACAATGAGCAGTTCTTC.